A single sample is the source of the 26 T cell receptor beta chains below, sequenced in a study of blood T cell repertoires in COVID-19. Sequencing used immunoSEQ multiplex PCR; TCRdb keeps in-frame clones, though not all of them. The data show 300,000 to 500,000 clones, with over 75% seen just once and roughly 0.97% held by the top ten. Sequencing input: PBMCs or T cells enriched from blood (not recorded which). The source of these receptors is a woman in her 30s with acute COVID-19.

The chain couples TRBV3-1 (or the pseudogene TRBV3-2) to TRBJ2-3; 13 bases align to TRBD2. The CDR3 covers 19 residues. CDR1 is LGHDT, CDR2 YNNKEL, per germline (reference sequence). J lost 4 bases, V lost 0 bases, and 10 bases had no gene match. The CDR3 sequence: CASSQDVTKGLAGPDTQYF. CDR3 in DNA: TGTGCCAGCAGCCAAGATGTAACTAAGGGACTAGCGGGGCCAGATACGCAGTATTTT.

The J gene is TRBJ1-3, the V gene TRBV29-1; D perhaps matches TRBD1 (6 bases). V dropped 5 bases and J dropped 0 bases, with 8 bases sitting between them. Germline V CDR1 and CDR2: SQVTM, ANQGSEA. The CDR3 has 13 amino acids. CDR3 in amino acids: CSVRQASGNTIYF. CDR3 coding DNA: TGCAGCGTTCGACAGGCCTCTGGAAACACCATATATTTT. Filled out from reference TRBV29-1 and TRBJ1-3, the complete variable domain reads SAVISQKPSRDICQRGTSLTIQCQVDSQVTMMFWYRQQPGQSLTLIATANQGSEATYESGFVIDKFPISRPNLTFSTLTVSNMSPEDSSIYLCSVRQASGNTIYFGEGSWLTVV.

CDR3 in DNA: TGTGCCAGCTCACCACCGGGTAGCCTCTCTGGAAACACCATATATTTT. The encoded protein is CASSPPGSLSGNTIYF. The rearrangement joins TRBV18 to TRBJ1-3, with D uncertain. The V gene's germline CDR1 is KGHSH and CDR2 LQKENI. Trimming took off 0 bases at V and 0 bases at J, with 9 bases between the two ends. The CDR3 is 16 amino acids.

V and J are TRBV27 and TRBJ1-1; maybe TRBD1 (5 bases). Trimming pared 7 bases from V and 7 bases from J, leaving 19 bases between. The CDR3 contains 14 residues. Germline V gene lookup returns CDR1 MNHEY and CDR2 SMNVEV (reference sequence). The CDR3 DNA reads as TGTGCCAGCACCCTGGGGGGACGGGGGGGTGAAGCTTTCTTT. Translating it yields CASTLGGRGGEAFF.

Here the CDR3 DNA reads TGTGCCAGCTCACCAATTCAAGGGGGTGCCTCCTACGAGCAGTACTTC. Translation: CASSPIQGGASYEQYF. V gene TRBV18 combines with J gene TRBJ2-7; tentative D call: TRBD1 (6 bases). Germline V lookup: CDR1 KGHSH, CDR2 LQKENI. Trimming pared 2 bases from V and 0 bases from J, leaving 14 bases between. The CDR3 covers 16 residues.

Notes on this clone: The same CDR3 can be traced to other DNA sequences in this sample. CDR3 DNA: TGCGCCAGCAGCTTGGACAGCTCGTACAATGAGCAGTTCTTC. The encoded protein is CASSLDSSYNEQFF. This chain connects TRBV5-1 to TRBJ2-1, with D hard to call. Trimming took off 0 bases at V and 4 bases at J, with 8 bases between the two ends. The germline gives CDR1 SGHRS, CDR2 YFSETQ. The CDR3 length is 14 residues.

V usage is TRBV6-5 and J usage is TRBJ1-6; 9 bases fit TRBD1. CDR1 and CDR2 from the germline V gene are MNHEY and SVGAGI. The CDR3 loop spans 15 amino acids. V lost 6 bases, J lost 7 bases, and 7 bases stayed unmatched. The CDR3 here is CASSVGTGMNSPLHF. For the CDR3, the DNA is TGTGCCAGCAGCGTAGGGACAGGGATGAATTCACCCCTCCACTTT.

The chain couples TRBV18 to TRBJ2-1, with D tentatively TRBD2 (7 bases). The germline V and J ends were trimmed by 2 bases and 1 base, with 12 bases remaining between them. Germline V gives CDR1 KGHSH, CDR2 LQKENI. The CDR3 has 16 amino acids. For the CDR3, the DNA is TGTGCCAGCTCACCATCGGGGGGCATTTCCTACAATGAGCAGTTCTTC. Translated, it gives CASSPSGGISYNEQFF.

The rearrangement joins TRBV5-4 to TRBJ2-3, with 15 positions matching TRBD2. J lost 6 bases, V lost 4 bases, and 6 bases had no gene match. The CDR3 covers 16 residues. Per germline, CDR1 SGHNT and CDR2 YYREEE (reference sequence). The CDR3 spells CASSIGTSGGWDTQYF. The CDR3 DNA follows: TGTGCCAGCAGCATCGGGACTAGCGGGGGGTGGGATACGCAGTATTTT.

This chain connects TRBV18 to TRBJ1-1, with D perhaps TRBD1 (6 bases). V lost 6 bases, J lost 4 bases, and 21 bases lay in between. The germline V gene encodes CDR1 KGHSH and CDR2 LQKENI. The CDR3 is made up of 16 amino acids. The CDR3 DNA sequence: TGTGCCAGCTCGCCCCACTTGACAGGAAGTTTCACTGAAGCTTTCTTT. Translating gives CASSPHLTGSFTEAFF. Combining the CDR3 with reference TRBV18 and TRBJ1-1 gives the whole variable domain NAGVMQNPRHLVRRRGQEARLRCSPMKGHSHVYWYRQLPEEGLKFMVYLQKENIIDESGMPKERFSAEFPKEGPSILRIQQVVRGDSAAYFCASSPHLTGSFTEAFFGQGTRLTVV.

The chain has TRBV6-4 and TRBJ2-1, with TRBD2 matching 11 bases. The V gene end was trimmed by 0 bases and the J gene end by 5 bases; junction bases not matched to a gene: 0. Germline CDR1 is MRHNA and CDR2 is SNTAGT. The CDR3 length is 15 residues. The CDR3 loop reads CASSDSGLADNEQFF. The CDR3, as DNA: TGTGCCAGCAGTGACTCGGGACTAGCGGACAATGAGCAGTTCTTC.

The chain uses TRBV4-2 and TRBJ1-6; the D gene is possibly TRBD1 (6 bases). Germline values: CDR1 LGHNA, CDR2 YNFKEQ. Trimming left V 0 bases short and J 7 bases short, with 13 bases between. This CDR3 spans 16 amino acids. CDR3 region: CASSQERTALNSPLHF. CDR3 nucleotides: TGTGCCAGCAGCCAAGAGAGGACAGCCCTAAATTCACCCCTCCACTTT.

V and J are TRBV4-2 and TRBJ2-1, with 9 bases aligning to TRBD2. V was clipped by 5 bases and J by 7 bases; unmatched bases: 24. Germline CDR1 and CDR2: LGHNA and YNFKEQ. The CDR3 length is 20 residues. This CDR3 is CASSTPRGAGGDRPDNEQFF. The CDR3 DNA sequence: TGTGCCAGCAGCACACCACGGGGAGCGGGGGGCGACAGGCCGGATAATGAGCAGTTCTTC.

This chain links TRBV6-5 with TRBJ1-2; 7 bases align to TRBD1. The junction had 10 bases not matched to a gene; V was cut back by 5 bases and J by 4 bases. Per germline, CDR1 MNHEY and CDR2 SVGAGI. The CDR3 is made up of 15 amino acids. The CDR3 region is CASSQPGQPSYGYTF. The CDR3 DNA reads as TGTGCCAGCAGTCAACCGGGACAGCCTTCCTATGGCTACACCTTC.

The chain carries TRBV9 and TRBJ2-7; D unclear. V shed 4 bases and J shed 0 bases, with 14 bases lying between them. CDR3 length: 15 amino acids. Germline V CDR1 and CDR2: SGDLS, YYNGEE. The CDR3 DNA follows: TGTGCCAGCAGCCCCCGTCCAGGCATCTCCTACGAGCAGTACTTC. Translating gives CASSPRPGISYEQYF.

The V call is TRBV9, the J call TRBJ2-7; TRBD2 matches 7 bases. Germline assignment: CDR1 SGDLS and CDR2 YYNGEE. The CDR3 sequence is 16 residues long. The V gene end was trimmed by 0 bases and the J gene end by 2 bases; junction bases not matched to a gene: 8. The chain's CDR3 is CASSVDGGGGPYEQYF. CDR3 DNA sequence: TGTGCCAGCAGCGTAGATGGCGGGGGAGGTCCCTACGAGCAGTACTTC.

The count of this clone is one. This rearrangement joins TRBV5-1 to TRBJ1-1, with 8 bases lining up with TRBD1. After removal of 3 bases from V and 0 bases from J, the junction contained 1 base not matched to a gene. Germline V lookup: CDR1 SGHRS, CDR2 YFSETQ. This CDR3 has 14 amino acids. CDR3 residues: CASSWTGMNTEAFF. CDR3 nucleotide sequence: TGCGCCAGCAGCTGGACAGGGATGAACACTGAAGCTTTCTTT. Looking up the rest from reference TRBV5-1 and TRBJ1-1 gives the full variable domain: KAGVTQTPRYLIKTRGQQVTLSCSPISGHRSVSWYQQTPGQGLQFLFEYFSETQRNKGNFPGRFSGRQFSNSRSEMNVSTLELGDSALYLCASSWTGMNTEAFFGQGTRLTVV.

This clone was detected a few times. The CDR3 DNA reads as TGTGCCAGCAGCCTCAGGTCGCCATCACCCCTCCACTTT. Translated, it gives CASSLRSPSPLHF. This chain connects TRBV12-3 or TRBV12-4 to TRBJ1-6; no firm D call. V lost 6 bases and J lost 10, with 13 bases in between. The CDR3 has 13 amino acids.

The rearrangement links TRBV15 to TRBJ2-5; D is undetermined. The CDR3 covers 15 residues. Germline CDR1 is LNHNV and CDR2 is YYDKDF (reference sequence). V lost 0 bases and J lost 1, with 9 bases in between. The CDR3 here is CATSRDPTGQETQYF. The CDR3 region has the DNA TGTGCCACCAGCAGAGATCCCACGGGCCAAGAGACCCAGTACTTC.

The CDR3 DNA sequence: TGTGCCAGCAGTGGCTCCCTGAGGCAGCCCCAGCATTTT. Protein: CASSGSLRQPQHF. V gene TRBV12-3 or TRBV12-4 combines with J gene TRBJ1-5; D is unresolved. V lost 5 bases and J 7 bases, leaving 12 bases between the germline ends. The CDR3 consists of 13 residues.

The chain couples TRBV7-9 to TRBJ1-2, with D tentatively TRBD1 (5 bases). Trimming removed 4 bases at V and 4 bases at J, with 13 bases between. The CDR3 covers 14 residues. The germline V gene has CDR1 SEHNR and CDR2 FQNEAQ (reference sequence). Here the CDR3 reads CASSSPDGGYGYTF. The CDR3 bases are TGTGCCAGCAGCTCCCCGGACGGGGGCTATGGCTACACCTTC.

The chain links TRBV7-3 to TRBJ2-7, with 9 bases matching TRBD1. The germline V gene has CDR1 SGHTA and CDR2 FQGTGA. CDR3 size: 16 residues. Trimming removed 2 bases from V and 5 bases from J; junction bases left unmatched: 10. CDR3 amino acids: CASSLGTGYAQDEQYF. As DNA, the CDR3 is TGTGCCAGCAGCTTAGGGACAGGGTACGCGCAAGACGAGCAGTACTTC.

J is TRBJ2-5 and V is TRBV6-5, with TRBD2 matching 8 bases. Trimming at V came to 7 bases and at J to 5 bases, leaving 9 bases not matched to a gene. CDR3 length: 14 amino acids. Germline V gene sequence: CDR1 MNHEY, CDR2 SVGAGI. This chain's CDR3 is CASKNGGAGETQYF. DNA of the CDR3: TGTGCCAGCAAAAACGGGGGGGCAGGGGAGACCCAGTACTTC.

V usage is TRBV10-2 and J usage is TRBJ2-3, with 10 bases identical to TRBD2. V was clipped by 10 bases and J by 4 bases; unmatched bases: 8. The germline V gene encodes CDR1 WSHSY and CDR2 SAAADI. This CDR3 is 14 amino acids long. CDR3 loop: CATRERGGADTQYF. In nucleotides, the CDR3 is TGCGCCACCCGGGAGCGGGGGGGCGCAGATACGCAGTATTTT.

The chain is built from TRBV25-1 and TRBJ1-3; 9 bases agree with TRBD1. Germline V gene data show CDR1 as MGHDK and CDR2 as SYGVNS. With V trimmed by 4 bases and J by 2 bases, 3 bases remained unmatched. CDR3 length equals 15 residues. CDR3 region: CASSGDRAAGNTIYF. The CDR3 region has the DNA TGTGCCAGCAGTGGGGACAGGGCGGCTGGAAACACCATATATTTT. Supplemented by reference TRBV25-1 and TRBJ1-3, the full variable domain reads EADIYQTPRYLVIGTGKKITLECSQTMGHDKMYWYQQDPGMELHLIHYSYGVNSTEKGDLSSESTVSRIRTEHFPLTLESARPSHTSQYLCASSGDRAAGNTIYFGEGSWLTVV.

The chain joins TRBV7-9 to TRBJ2-1, with D unclear. The CDR3 is 14 residues long. CDR1 is SEHNR and CDR2 is FQNEAQ in the germline V gene (reference sequence). Trimming shortened V by 3 bases and J by 7 bases, and 13 bases separated the two germline ends. The CDR3 nucleotides read TGTGCCAGCAGCTTTGAGTATTTACAGAATGAGCAGTTCTTC. Translation gives CASSFEYLQNEQFF.